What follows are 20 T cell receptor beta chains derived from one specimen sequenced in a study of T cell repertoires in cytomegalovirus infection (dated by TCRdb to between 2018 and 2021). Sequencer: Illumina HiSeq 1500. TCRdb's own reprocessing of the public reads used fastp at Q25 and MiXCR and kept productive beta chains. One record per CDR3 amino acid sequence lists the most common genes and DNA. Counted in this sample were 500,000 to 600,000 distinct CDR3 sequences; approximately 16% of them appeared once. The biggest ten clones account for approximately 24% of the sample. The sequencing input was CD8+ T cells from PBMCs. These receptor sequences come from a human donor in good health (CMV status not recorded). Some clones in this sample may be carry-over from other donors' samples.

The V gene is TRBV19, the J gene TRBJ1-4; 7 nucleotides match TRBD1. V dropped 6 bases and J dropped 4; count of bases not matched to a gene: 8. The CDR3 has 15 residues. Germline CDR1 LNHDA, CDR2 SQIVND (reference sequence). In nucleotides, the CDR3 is TGTGCCAGTAGCCCTACAGGGGCCTTTAATGAAAAACTGTTTTTT. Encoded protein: CASSPTGAFNEKLFF.

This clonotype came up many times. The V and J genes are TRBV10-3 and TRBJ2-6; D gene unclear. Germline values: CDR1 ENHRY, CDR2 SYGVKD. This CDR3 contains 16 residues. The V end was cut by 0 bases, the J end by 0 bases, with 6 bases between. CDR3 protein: CAISESGGSGANVLTF. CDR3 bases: TGTGCCATCAGTGAGTCGGGTGGCTCTGGGGCCAACGTCCTGACTTTC.

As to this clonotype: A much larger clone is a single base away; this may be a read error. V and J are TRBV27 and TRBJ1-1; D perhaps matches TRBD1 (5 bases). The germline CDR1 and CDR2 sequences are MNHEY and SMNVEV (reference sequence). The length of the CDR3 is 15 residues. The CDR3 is CANSPTPGTNTEAFF. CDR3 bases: TGTGCCAACAGTCCTACCCCAGGGACCAACACTGAAGCTTTCTTT.

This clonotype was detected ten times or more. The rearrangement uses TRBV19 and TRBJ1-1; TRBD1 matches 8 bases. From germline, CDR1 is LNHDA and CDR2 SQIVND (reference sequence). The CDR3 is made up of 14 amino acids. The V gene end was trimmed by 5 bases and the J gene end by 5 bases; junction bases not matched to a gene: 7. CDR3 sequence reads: CASSVKNRGTEAFF. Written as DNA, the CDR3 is TGTGCCAGTAGTGTCAAGAACAGGGGGACTGAAGCTTTCTTT.

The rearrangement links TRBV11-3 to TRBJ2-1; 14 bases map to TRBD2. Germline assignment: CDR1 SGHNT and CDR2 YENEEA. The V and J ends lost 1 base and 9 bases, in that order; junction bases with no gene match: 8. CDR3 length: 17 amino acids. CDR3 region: CASSLAGTSGSRGEQFF. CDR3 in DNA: TGTGCCAGCAGCTTAGCCGGGACTAGCGGGAGTAGGGGTGAGCAGTTCTTC.

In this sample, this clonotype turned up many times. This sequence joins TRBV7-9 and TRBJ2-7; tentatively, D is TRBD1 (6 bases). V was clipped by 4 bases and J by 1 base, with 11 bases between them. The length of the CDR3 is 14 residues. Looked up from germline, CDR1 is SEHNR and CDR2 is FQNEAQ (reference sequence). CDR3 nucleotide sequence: TGTGCCAGCAGCTCATACAGGGTTTCCTACGAGCAGTACTTC. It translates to CASSSYRVSYEQYF.

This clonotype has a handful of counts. DNA for the CDR3: TGCGCCAGCAGTCAATCGCGCCCATGCGGGATTTGCACAGATACGCAGTATTTT. The encoded protein is CASSQSRPCGICTDTQYF. The V and J genes are TRBV23-1 and TRBJ2-3, with D possibly being TRBD2 (6 bases). TRBV23-1 is placed among ORFs of uncertain function. The CDR3 extends over 18 amino acids. Trimming took 0 bases from V and 1 from J, leaving 17 bases between them.

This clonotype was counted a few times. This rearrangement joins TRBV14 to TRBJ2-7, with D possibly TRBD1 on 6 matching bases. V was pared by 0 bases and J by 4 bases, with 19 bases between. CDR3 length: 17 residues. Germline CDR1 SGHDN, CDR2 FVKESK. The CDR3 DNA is TGTGCCAGCAGCCAAGAAGCCATGGGCAGGGGACGGTACGAGCAGTACTTC. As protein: CASSQEAMGRGRYEQYF.

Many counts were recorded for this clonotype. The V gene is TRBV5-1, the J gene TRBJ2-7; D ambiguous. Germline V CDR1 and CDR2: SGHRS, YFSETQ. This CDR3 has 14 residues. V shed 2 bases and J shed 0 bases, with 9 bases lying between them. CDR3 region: CASSLIPASYEQYF. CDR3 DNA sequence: TGCGCCAGCAGCTTAATCCCAGCCTCCTACGAGCAGTACTTC. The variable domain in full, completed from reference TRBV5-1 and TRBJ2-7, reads KAGVTQTPRYLIKTRGQQVTLSCSPISGHRSVSWYQQTPGQGLQFLFEYFSETQRNKGNFPGRFSGRQFSNSRSEMNVSTLELGDSALYLCASSLIPASYEQYFGPGTRLTVT.

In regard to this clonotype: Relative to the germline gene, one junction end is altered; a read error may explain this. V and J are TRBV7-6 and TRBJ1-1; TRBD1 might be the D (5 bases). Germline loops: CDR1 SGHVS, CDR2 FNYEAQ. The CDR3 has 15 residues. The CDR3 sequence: CASTMLGDADTEAFF. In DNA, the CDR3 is TGTGCCAGCACCATGCTGGGGGACGCGGACACTGAAGCGTTCTTT.

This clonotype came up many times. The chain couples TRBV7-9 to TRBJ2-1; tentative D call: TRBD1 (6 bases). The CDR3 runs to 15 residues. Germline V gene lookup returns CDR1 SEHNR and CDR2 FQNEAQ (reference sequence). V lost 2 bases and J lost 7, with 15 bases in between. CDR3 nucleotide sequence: TGTGCCAGCAGCTTACGGACAGCCGCCATGAATGAGCAGTTCTTC. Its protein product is CASSLRTAAMNEQFF.

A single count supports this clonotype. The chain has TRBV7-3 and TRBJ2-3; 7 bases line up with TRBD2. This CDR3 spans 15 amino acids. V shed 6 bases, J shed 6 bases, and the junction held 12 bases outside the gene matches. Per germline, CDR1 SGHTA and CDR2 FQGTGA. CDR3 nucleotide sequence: TGTGCCAGCAGTCCTAGCGGCTCGACAGCGGATACGCAGTATTTT. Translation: CASSPSGSTADTQYF.

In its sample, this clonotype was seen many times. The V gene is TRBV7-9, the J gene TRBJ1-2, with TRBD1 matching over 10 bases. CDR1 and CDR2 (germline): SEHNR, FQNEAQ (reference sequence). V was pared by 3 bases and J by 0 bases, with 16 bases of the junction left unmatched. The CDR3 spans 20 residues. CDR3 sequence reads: CASSLGQGQTFERANYGYTF. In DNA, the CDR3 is TGTGCCAGCAGCTTGGGACAGGGGCAAACCTTTGAAAGAGCTAACTATGGCTACACCTTC. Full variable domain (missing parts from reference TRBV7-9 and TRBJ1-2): DTGVSQNPRHKITKRGQNVTFRCDPISEHNRLYWYRQTLGQGPEFLTYFQNEAQLEKSRLLSDRFSAERPKGSFSTLEIQRTEQGDSAMYLCASSLGQGQTFERANYGYTFGSGTRLTVV.

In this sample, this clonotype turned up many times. The CDR3 DNA reads TGTGCCAGCAGTGCCCCGGGACTTCTAGCCAAAAACATTCAGTACTTC. Its translation: CASSAPGLLAKNIQYF. This chain links TRBV12-3 or TRBV12-4 with TRBJ2-4; TRBD2 might be the D (6 bases). Trimming took 5 bases from V and 0 from J, leaving 14 bases between them. This CDR3 spans 16 amino acids.

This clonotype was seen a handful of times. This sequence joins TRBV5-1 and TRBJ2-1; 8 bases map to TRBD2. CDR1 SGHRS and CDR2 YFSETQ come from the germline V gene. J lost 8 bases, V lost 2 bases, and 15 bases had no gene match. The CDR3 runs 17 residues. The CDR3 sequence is CASSFDTRTSRTDEQFF. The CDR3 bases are TGCGCCAGCAGCTTCGATACCAGGACTAGCAGGACGGATGAGCAGTTCTTC.

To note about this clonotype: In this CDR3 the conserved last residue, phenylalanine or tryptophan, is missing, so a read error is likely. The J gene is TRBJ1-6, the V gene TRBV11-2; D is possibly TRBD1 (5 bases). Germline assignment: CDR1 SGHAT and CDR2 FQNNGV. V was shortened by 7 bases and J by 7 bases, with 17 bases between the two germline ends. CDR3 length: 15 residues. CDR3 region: CASTTGGMRNSPLHS. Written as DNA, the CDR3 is TGTGCCAGCACCACGGGGGGTATGAGGAATTCACCCCTCCACTCT.

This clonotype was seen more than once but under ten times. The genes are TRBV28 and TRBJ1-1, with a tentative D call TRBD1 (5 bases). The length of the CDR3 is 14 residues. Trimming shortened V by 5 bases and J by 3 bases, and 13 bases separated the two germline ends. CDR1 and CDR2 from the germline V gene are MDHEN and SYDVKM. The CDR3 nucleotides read TGTGCCAGCAGTGGTATAGGGACCGACACTGAAGCTTTCTTT. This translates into CASSGIGTDTEAFF.

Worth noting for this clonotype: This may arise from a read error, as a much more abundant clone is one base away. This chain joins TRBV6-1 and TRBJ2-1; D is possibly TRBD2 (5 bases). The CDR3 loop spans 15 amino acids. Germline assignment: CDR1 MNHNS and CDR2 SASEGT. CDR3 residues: CARSEAPGFYNEQFF. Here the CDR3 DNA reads TGTGCCAGAAGTGAAGCCCCGGGATTCTACAATGAGCAGTTCTTC.

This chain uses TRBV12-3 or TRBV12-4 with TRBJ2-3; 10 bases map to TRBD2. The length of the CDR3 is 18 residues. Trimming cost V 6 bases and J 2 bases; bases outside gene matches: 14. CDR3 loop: CASRFPPRSGGVTDTQYF. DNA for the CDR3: TGTGCCAGCAGATTCCCACCTAGAAGCGGGGGGGTCACAGATACGCAGTATTTT.

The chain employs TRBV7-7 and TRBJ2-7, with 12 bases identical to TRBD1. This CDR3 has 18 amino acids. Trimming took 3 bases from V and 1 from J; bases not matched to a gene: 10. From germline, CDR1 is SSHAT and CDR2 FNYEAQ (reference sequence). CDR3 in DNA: TGTGCCAGCAGCTTTACGATCCGGGACAGGGGGCATTCCTACGAGCAGTACTTC. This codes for CASSFTIRDRGHSYEQYF.